The 13 T cell receptor beta chains reported below all come from one sample, sequenced in a study of tissue T cells after allogeneic stem cell transplantation. TCRdb keeps only in-frame clones here, not all; method: immunoSEQ multiplex PCR. The sample lists 5,500 to 7,500 clones, less than 55% occurring once. Described time point: mouse harvest day 7 after allogeneic transplant. Mouse grafts combined 10^7 T-cell-depleted bone marrow cells with 10^6 splenic CD5+ T cells. Sample: lymph node tissue. The receptor set was obtained from a female BALB/c mouse given C57BL/6 T cells with graft-versus-host disease after an allogeneic hematopoietic cell transplant.

Details on this clone: Gene names are the mouse ones. The read terminates 1 residue before the CDR3 end, so the remaining end is supplied by the germline J gene. J is TRBJ2-2 and V is TRBV26; D call uncertain. V lost 5 bases and J lost 0, with 1 base in between. The germline CDR1 and CDR2 sequences are KGHPV and FQNQEV (reference sequence). The CDR3 has 12 residues. The sequenced CDR3 bases are TGTGCCAGCAGTGCAAACACCGGGCAGCTCTAC. Translating gives CASSANTGQLY. The entire CDR3 protein is CASSANTGQLYF.

A remark on this clone: The gene names here belong to mouse. From the germline J gene comes the end of the CDR3, since the read stops 1 residue before it. The rearrangement links TRBV26 to TRBJ2-1; tentatively, D is TRBD2 (6 bases). Deletions cut 4 bases from V and 4 bases from J, with 11 bases between. The CDR3 covers 14 residues. CDR1 and CDR2 from the germline V gene are KGHPV and FQNQEV (reference sequence). The CDR3 loop is CASSPPGLYAEQFF. CDR3 bases read: TGTGCCAGCAGTCCGCCGGGACTATATGCTGAGCAGTTC.

Points on this clone: All gene names here are mouse names. The read finishes 1 residue shy of the CDR3 end, and the germline J gene is used to complete it. The gene calls are TRBV3 and TRBJ2-7; TRBD2 agrees at 8 bases. The ends lost 3 bases at V and 7 bases at J; junction bases unmatched: 8. This CDR3 comprises 14 residues. From germline, CDR1 is SNHLY and CDR2 FYNGKV (reference sequence). CDR3 DNA, as far as it was read: TGTGCCAGCAGCTTGGTGGGGGGGGCGCGGGAACAGTAC. This gives the protein CASSLVGGAREQY. The whole CDR3 protein reads CASSLVGGAREQYF.

A remark on this clone: The gene names given are mouse names. The DNA read from the CDR3 is TGTGCCAGCAGTCTGTTACTGGGGGGGCGCGGGAACACCTTGTAC. Translated, it gives CASSLLLGGRGNTLY. The whole CDR3 region reads CASSLLLGGRGNTLYF. This chain links TRBV24 with TRBJ2-4; 11 nucleotides match TRBD2. The observed sequence ends 1 residue before the CDR3 terminus, with the missing tail filled in from the germline J gene. Per the germline V gene, CDR1 is KGHTA and CDR2 is FRNEEI. J gave up 6 bases and V 1 base, and 6 bases lay outside the gene matches. This CDR3 is built from 16 residues.

This clone was detected only a few times. Gene names are the mouse ones. The CDR3 end is not reached by the read, which stops 1 residue before it; the germline J gene fills it in. This sequence joins TRBV13-2 and TRBJ2-7; TRBD2 matches 10 bases. This CDR3 contains 14 residues. Germline trimming cut 2 bases from V and 2 bases from J; bases unmatched to any gene: 1. Per the germline V gene, CDR1 is NNHNN and CDR2 is SYGAGS (reference sequence). This chain's CDR3 is CASGDWGGAYEQYF. The CDR3 bases that were read are TGTGCCAGCGGTGACTGGGGGGGCGCCTATGAACAGTAC.

A note on this clone: Gene names are mouse gene names. Read sequence stops 1 residue before the CDR3 end, and the germline J gene provides the missing end. The J gene is TRBJ2-7, the V gene TRBV3; 11 positions match TRBD1. Germline CDR1 is SNHLY and CDR2 is FYNGKV (reference sequence). V lost 3 bases, J lost 4 bases, and 5 bases stayed unmatched. This CDR3 comprises 15 residues. This CDR3 is CASSFSRDRGYEQYF. Partial CDR3 DNA: TGTGCCAGCAGCTTTAGCCGGGACAGGGGGTATGAACAGTAC.

A word on this clone: Gene names follow the mouse nomenclature. The CDR3 end falls 1 residue outside the read, so it is completed with the germline J gene. The rearrangement uses TRBV19 and TRBJ2-5; the match to TRBD2 covers 10 bases. CDR3 length equals 14 residues. After removal of 1 base from V and 6 bases from J, the junction contained 2 bases not matched to a gene. Germline V gene lookup returns CDR1 FNHDT and CDR2 SITEND (reference sequence). CDR3 DNA (partial): TGTGCCAGCAGTATACAGGACTGGGGGGACACCCAGTAC. Amino acid sequence: CASSIQDWGDTQY. The full CDR3 is CASSIQDWGDTQYF. Complete variable domain (other parts from reference TRBV19 and TRBJ2-5): GGIITQTPKFLIGQEGQKLTLKCQQNFNHDTMYWYRQDSGKGLRLIYYSITENDLQKGDLSEGYDASREKKSSFSLTVTSAQKNEMAVFLCASSIQDWGDTQYFGPGTRLLVL.

This clone is classed as medium-sized. Mouse gene names and germline throughout. The sequence runs out 1 residue before the end of the CDR3; the remainder is reconstructed from the germline J gene. The gene calls are TRBV19 and TRBJ2-1; the match to TRBD1 covers 7 bases. The CDR3 length is 15 residues. Trimming took 3 bases from V and 1 from J; bases not matched to a gene: 4. The germline V gene encodes CDR1 FNHDT and CDR2 SITEND (reference sequence). The CDR3: CASSNPGQNYAEQFF. Partial CDR3 DNA: TGTGCCAGCAGTAACCCGGGACAGAACTATGCTGAGCAGTTC.

In its sample, this clone was seen a few times. Each gene name is a mouse one. CDR3 bases read: TGTGCCAGCAGCTTATTCAGGGATGGAAATACGCTCTAT. It codes for CASSLFRDGNTLY. The whole CDR3 sequence reads CASSLFRDGNTLYF. The rearrangement uses TRBV3 and TRBJ1-3; weak D call: TRBD1 (5 bases). Read data end 1 residue before the CDR3 end; the end is taken from the germline J gene. CDR1 is SNHLY, CDR2 FYNGKV, per germline (reference sequence). This CDR3 comprises 14 residues. Trimming took 2 bases from V and 3 from J, leaving 8 bases between them.

Of note for this clone: Gene names refer to mouse genes. The read ends 1 residue early relative to the CDR3; the germline J gene fills the gap. The chain links TRBV3 to TRBJ2-4; possibly TRBD2 for D (7 bases). Trimming left V 7 bases short and J 1 base short, with 15 bases between. The germline CDR1 and CDR2 sequences are SNHLY and FYNGKV (reference sequence). The CDR3 totals 15 residues. CDR3 protein: CASNLEGGGQNTLYF. CDR3 DNA, as far as it was read: TGTGCCAGCAACCTGGAGGGGGGGGGTCAAAACACCTTGTAC.

On this clone itself: Mouse gene names apply. The read terminates 1 residue before the CDR3 end, so the remaining end is supplied by the germline J gene. The J gene is TRBJ2-5, the V gene TRBV5; TRBD2 aligns across 9 bases. V was clipped by 0 bases and J by 6 bases; unmatched bases: 1. The CDR3 has 14 residues. Germline V lookup: CDR1 LGHNA, CDR2 YNLKQL (reference sequence). The CDR3 DNA, read in part, is TGTGCCAGCAGCCAAGAGGGGACTGGGGACACCCAGTAC. Translated, it gives CASSQEGTGDTQY. The full CDR3 protein reads CASSQEGTGDTQYF.

Points on this clone: The listed genes are named as in mouse. Read sequence stops 1 residue before the CDR3 end, and the germline J gene provides the missing end. The V gene is TRBV29, the J gene TRBJ2-1, with D unclear. Germline values: CDR1 MSHET, CDR2 SYDVDS. The CDR3 has 13 residues. The V gene lost 3 bases and the J gene lost 4 bases, with 7 bases spanning the gap. The CDR3 loop reads CASSLGKYAEQFF. The CDR3 bases that were read are TGTGCTAGCAGTTTGGGGAAATATGCTGAGCAGTTC.

This clone was seen a handful of times. The gene names given are mouse names. The CDR3 end is not reached by the read, which stops 1 residue before it; the germline J gene fills it in. The chain carries TRBV13-1 and TRBJ1-5; 9 bases line up with TRBD1. Germline CDR1 NSHNY, CDR2 SYGAGN. With V trimmed by 0 bases and J by 7 bases, 5 bases remained unmatched. This CDR3 region has 15 residues. CDR3 DNA (partial): TGTGCCAGCAGTGATGCCGGGACAGGGTATCAGGCTCCGCTT. This translates into CASSDAGTGYQAPL. The complete CDR3 reads CASSDAGTGYQAPLF.